The source of this T cell receptor beta chain is a study of T cell changes during pregnancy in multiple sclerosis. Sequencing used immunoSEQ multiplex PCR; TCRdb keeps in-frame clones, though not all of them. In the table there are about 36,000 clones, roughly 89% of which are singletons. Sample: CD4+ T cells from peripheral blood mononuclear cells, taken in the second trimester of pregnancy. The clonotype originates from a female donor in good health, enrolled as a control in a pregnancy study.

CDR3 nucleotide sequence: TGTGCCAGCAGTGGGACACGGCCTGGATTGGGCTATGGCTACACCTTC. Its translation is CASSGTRPGLGYGYTF. V and J are TRBV6-6 and TRBJ1-2, with a possible D match to TRBD1 (6 bases). This CDR3 spans 16 amino acids. Trimming pared 5 bases from V and 4 bases from J, leaving 20 bases between. CDR1 and CDR2 from the germline V gene are MNHNY and SVGAGI (reference sequence).